This TCR beta chain emerged from a study of T cell changes during pregnancy in multiple sclerosis. V lost 2 bases, J lost 6 bases, and 10 bases stayed unmatched. The CDR3 consists of 16 residues. Germline CDR1 and CDR2: MNHNS and SASEGT. The repertoire was sequenced with immunoSEQ multiplex PCR; TCRdb's copy has only in-frame clones and lacks some. The repertoire holds roughly 40,000 clones, with about 91% as singletons. The specimen comprised CD4+ T cells from peripheral blood mononuclear cells, sampled before pregnancy. The chain carries TRBV6-1 and TRBJ2-1; 7 nucleotides match TRBD2. This clonotype was sampled from a female donor with multiple sclerosis, enrolled in a pregnancy study. CDR3 bases: TGTGCCAGCAGTGAACTCCCCGGCGGGGGTACCAATGAGCAGTTCTTC. This sequence encodes CASSELPGGGTNEQFF.